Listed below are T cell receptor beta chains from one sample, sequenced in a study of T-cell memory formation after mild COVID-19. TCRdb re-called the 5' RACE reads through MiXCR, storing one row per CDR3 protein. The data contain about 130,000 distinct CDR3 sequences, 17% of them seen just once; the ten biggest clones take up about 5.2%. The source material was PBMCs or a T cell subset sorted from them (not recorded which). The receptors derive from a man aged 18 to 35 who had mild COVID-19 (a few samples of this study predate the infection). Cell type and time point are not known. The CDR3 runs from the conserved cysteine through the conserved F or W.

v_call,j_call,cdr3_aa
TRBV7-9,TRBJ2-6,CASSLSIGLLGTGANVLTF
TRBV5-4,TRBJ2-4,CASSFGRALAKNIQYF
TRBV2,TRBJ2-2,CASSGDGNRGKLFF
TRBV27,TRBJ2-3,CASSLKYPPDTQYF
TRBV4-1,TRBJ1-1,CASSGPTKGTEAFF
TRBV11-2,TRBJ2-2,CASSHVMRGSNTGELFF
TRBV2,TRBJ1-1,CASSENRRAFF
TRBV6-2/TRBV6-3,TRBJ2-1,CASSYGQGYNEQFF
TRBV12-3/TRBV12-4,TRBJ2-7,CASTRGRGGEQYF
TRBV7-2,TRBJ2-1,CASSLTPSSGGLNEQFF
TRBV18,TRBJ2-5,CASSPLDWETQYF
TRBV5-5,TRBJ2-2,CASSMGVNTGELFF
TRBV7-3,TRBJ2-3,CASSLGSGGALDTQYF
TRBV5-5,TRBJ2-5,CASSFAPGQGETQYF
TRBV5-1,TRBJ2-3,CASSHSNSADTQYF
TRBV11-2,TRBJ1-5,CASSSSSGTANQPQHF
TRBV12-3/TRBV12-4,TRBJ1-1,CASSLIGANTEAFF
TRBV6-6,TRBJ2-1,CAISRGTGGGNEQFF
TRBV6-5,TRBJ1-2,CASSEWSQTNYGYTF
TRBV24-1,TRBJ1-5,CATSDSGQVYYSNQPQHF
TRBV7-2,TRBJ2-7,CASSQPWGGTYEQYF
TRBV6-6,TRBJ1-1,CASSYPGQRNEAFF
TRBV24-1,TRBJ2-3,CATSDLGGGSTDTQYF
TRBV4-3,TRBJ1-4,CASGPGREKLFF
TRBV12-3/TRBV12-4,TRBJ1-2,CASSLVNGYTF
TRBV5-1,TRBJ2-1,CASSLGTSGRNEQFF
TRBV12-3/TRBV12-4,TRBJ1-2,CASSLTGQGFATEGYTF
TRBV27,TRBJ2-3,CASSLGGIPGDTQYF
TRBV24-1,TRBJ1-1,CATSDSPGTGFTEAFF
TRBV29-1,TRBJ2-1,CSGDRANEQFF
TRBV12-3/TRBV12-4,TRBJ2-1,CASRPTGGPNEQFF
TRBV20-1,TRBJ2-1,CSAELYNEQFF